This T cell receptor (beta chain) appears in the sequencing data of a study of CD8 T cells in ankylosing spondylitis. General study results and limits: Past research had described some motif variants in reactive arthritis synovial fluid and blood. Within peripheral blood, clones linked to disease were CD8+ and relatively rare. There was a TCR beta motif, made of several highly homologous variants, that appeared characteristic of ankylosing spondylitis blood. Enrichment of disease-linked clones was reportedly significant in matched ankylosing spondylitis synovial fluid.

The V gene lost 0 bases and the J gene lost 2 bases, with 7 bases spanning the gap. The CDR3 runs 14 residues. Germline V gene sequence: CDR1 LGHDT, CDR2 YNNKEL (reference sequence). For TCR beta, libraries came from quantitative 5'-RACE with molecular barcodes. TCRdb used MiXCR to reprocess the 5' RACE reads, holding one entry per CDR3 protein. The table has about 460,000 distinct CDR3 sequences, roughly 5.2% seen once. As to this clonotype: Its antigen is as yet unknown.

The sequencing sample was made of blood, either unsorted or a sorted T cell fraction (not recorded which). V usage is TRBV3-1 and J usage is TRBJ2-5; D unclear. This TCR was sampled from a male donor with ankylosing spondylitis. CDR3 in amino acids: CASSQEGFQETQYF. The CDR3 region has the DNA TGTGCCAGCAGCCAAGAGGGCTTTCAAGAGACCCAGTACTTC.